Below are 5 T cell receptor beta chains sequenced from a single sample in a study of T cell repertoires in aging, cancer and after chemotherapy. Rearranged V-D-J TRB sequences were amplified with a mixed TRB-A/B primer pool. MiXCR, applied by TCRdb to the multiplex PCR reads, yields one record per CDR3 protein. In the table there are several hundred distinct CDR3 sequences, around 64% of which are singletons. The template was genomic DNA from peripheral blood, not RNA. The sequencing input was blood. These receptors all come from a human donor with a solid tumor.

This clonotype was seen more than once but under ten times. This chain connects TRBV6-6 to TRBJ2-7, with a possible D match to TRBD2 (5 bases). V lost 5 bases to trimming and J lost 3 bases, with 11 bases between them. The V gene's germline CDR1 is MNHNY and CDR2 SVGAGI (reference sequence). The CDR3 runs to 13 residues. The CDR3, as DNA: TGTGCCAGCAGTCCGGACGAGGGCTACGAGCAGTACTTC. As protein: CASSPDEGYEQYF.

This clonotype was counted only a few times. The J gene is TRBJ2-7, the V gene TRBV10-1; no reliable D call. Trimming shortened V by 3 bases and J by 6 bases, and 6 bases separated the two germline ends. The germline V gene encodes CDR1 WNHNN and CDR2 SYGVQD (reference sequence). The CDR3 runs 11 residues. CDR3 in amino acids: CASSDRGEQYF. The DNA of the CDR3 is TGCGCCAGCAGTGATCGTGGCGAGCAGTACTTC.

V gene TRBV20-1 combines with J gene TRBJ2-3, with 12 nucleotides matching TRBD2. This CDR3 has 15 residues. The germline gives CDR1 DFQATT, CDR2 SNEGSKA (reference sequence). V dropped 5 bases and J dropped 1; count of bases not matched to a gene: 4. CDR3 in DNA: TGCAGTGCTCATTGGACTAGCGGGGGCACAGATACGCAGTATTTT. Protein: CSAHWTSGGTDTQYF.

V gene TRBV12-3 or TRBV12-4 combines with J gene TRBJ1-2; no clear D. V dropped 0 bases and J dropped 2 bases, with 4 bases sitting between them. CDR3 length: 13 residues. The CDR3 loop reads CASSLALNYGYTF. The CDR3 nucleotides are TGTGCCAGCAGTTTAGCGCTGAACTATGGCTACACCTTC.

This chain connects TRBV20-1 to TRBJ2-7; no definite D call. Germline V gives CDR1 DFQATT, CDR2 SNEGSKA (reference sequence). The CDR3 contains 14 residues. Trimming left V 0 bases short and J 1 base short, with 10 bases between. The CDR3 DNA reads TGCAGTGCTAGAGATGCCATGGGATCCTACGAGCAGTACTTC. Its protein product is CSARDAMGSYEQYF.